One T cell receptor (beta chain) is described in this entry. Generated by immunoSEQ multiplex PCR, the TCRdb table keeps only in-frame clones and is missing some. Found here are approximately 250,000 clones, about 91% of them singletons; the top ten hold 2% to 2.5%. The data belong to a study of blood T cell repertoires in COVID-19. Across the study: PBMCs, B-cell-depleted T cells, or T cells were the source of the cDNA or gDNA that made up the material.

Germline CDR1 LGHDT, CDR2 YNNKEL (reference sequence). V shed 4 bases, J shed 3 bases, and the junction held 10 bases outside the gene matches. This CDR3 comprises 17 residues. The receptor was derived from a woman between 40 and 55 years old with acute COVID-19. The chain uses TRBV3-1 (or the pseudogene TRBV3-2) and TRBJ2-7; 12 bases match TRBD2. The specimen was PBMCs or T cells enriched from blood (not recorded which). In DNA form, the CDR3 reads TGTGCCAGCAGCCCCTCGGGCCTGACTAGCGGGAGCTACGAGCAGTACTTC. Its translation is CASSPSGLTSGSYEQYF.